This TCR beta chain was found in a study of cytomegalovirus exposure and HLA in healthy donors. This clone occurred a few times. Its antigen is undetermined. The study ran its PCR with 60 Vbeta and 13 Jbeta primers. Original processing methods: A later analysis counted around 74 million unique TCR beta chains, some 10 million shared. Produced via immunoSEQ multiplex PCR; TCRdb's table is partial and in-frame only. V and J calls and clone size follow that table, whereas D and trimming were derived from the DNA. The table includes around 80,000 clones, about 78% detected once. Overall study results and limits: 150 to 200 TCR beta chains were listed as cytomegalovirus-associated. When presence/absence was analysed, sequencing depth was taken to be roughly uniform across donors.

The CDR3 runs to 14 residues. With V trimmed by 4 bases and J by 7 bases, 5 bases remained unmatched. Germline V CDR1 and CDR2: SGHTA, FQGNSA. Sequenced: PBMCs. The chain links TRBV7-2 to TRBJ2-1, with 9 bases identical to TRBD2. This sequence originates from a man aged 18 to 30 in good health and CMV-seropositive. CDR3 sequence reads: CASSWDSGGNEQFF. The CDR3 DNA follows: TGTGCCAGCAGCTGGGATAGCGGGGGAAATGAGCAGTTCTTC.